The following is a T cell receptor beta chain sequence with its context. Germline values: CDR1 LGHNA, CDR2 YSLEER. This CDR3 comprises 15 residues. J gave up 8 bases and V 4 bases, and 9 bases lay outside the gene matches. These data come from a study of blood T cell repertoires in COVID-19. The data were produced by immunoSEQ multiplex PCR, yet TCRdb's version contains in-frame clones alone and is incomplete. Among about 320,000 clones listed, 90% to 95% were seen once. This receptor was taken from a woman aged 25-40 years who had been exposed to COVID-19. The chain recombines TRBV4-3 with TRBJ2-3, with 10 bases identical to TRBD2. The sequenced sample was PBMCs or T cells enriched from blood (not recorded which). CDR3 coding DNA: TGCGCCAGCAGCCGAGAAGCGGGGGGGCCGGTTACGCAGTATTTT. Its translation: CASSREAGGPVTQYF.